This TCR beta chain derives from a study of post-analysis software for immune sequencing data. The overall study: Included among the disease courses, which were recorded for the cohort, were relapsing-remitting, secondary progressive and progressive-relapsing multiple sclerosis. Study results and limitations: Analysis by F measure revealed that same-batch samples clustered strongly together. Patients used about 5 TRBV segments, including TRBV5-6, TRBV5-1 and TRBV20-1, more often than controls. Comparison with controls showed significantly lower normalized Chao1 diversity in multiple sclerosis patients.

J was trimmed by 6 bases and V by 3 bases; bases with no gene match: 5. The germline CDR1 and CDR2 sequences are SEHNR and FQNEAQ (reference sequence). The CDR3 sequence is 14 residues long. The TCR beta cDNA libraries contained unique molecular identifiers. It was from about 0.94 to 9.7 million T cells that some 500,000 cDNA molecules came. TCRdb analysed the PCR reads with MiXCR anew, one entry per CDR3 protein. The table records about 620,000 distinct CDR3 sequences, 40% to 50% of them present only once. Comment on this clonotype: Its target is unknown.

The TCR sequence derives from a girl between 10 and 17 years old with multiple sclerosis. Specimen: blood. The chain carries TRBV7-9 and TRBJ2-3, with TRBD2 matching over 8 bases. The chain's CDR3 is CASSFGGGRDTQYF. CDR3 DNA sequence: TGTGCCAGCAGCTTCGGGGGGGGTCGGGATACGCAGTATTTT.